This TCR beta chain was retrieved from a study of shared clonotypes between healthy human individuals (dated by TCRdb to the early 2020s). Broadly, across the study: Three men and a couple of women, aged 18 to 49 years, made up the cohort. To increase sequencing depth and limit assay-specific biases, different laboratories used diverse techniques to prepare libraries and sequence TCR repertoires. Per donor, leukapheresis produced somewhere between about 0.94 and 9.5 billion PBMCs. For each donor, CD4 naive and CD4 memory were each run on three plates, CD8 naive on two plates, and CD8 memory on one plate. To estimate repertoire size and how much clonotype sharing occurs between individuals, the study deeply sequenced the blood TCR repertoires of several healthy adults.

Using the deep immunoSEQ assay, multiplex PCR amplified TCR CDR3 regions from genomic DNA. Extracted genomic DNA from each cell subset was spread evenly across all wells of several immunoSEQ 96-well plates, with each plate serving as a replicate. Each replicate PCR for sorted subsets received about 220 ng genomic DNA, equal to roughly 29,000 T cell genomes. The purified libraries were quantified using a Qubit 3.0 fluorometer, sized with a Bioanalyzer 2100, and then quantified again using the KAPA Library Quantification kit. Each immunoSEQ 96-well plate was sequenced on its own single-read 150-cycle Illumina NextSeq 550 flow cell. As for how the authors treated the data: Because the immunoSEQ output held only junctional sequences and lacked quality scores, the filtering could not match the filtering applied to full-length reads. Sequences were annotated with PyIR, a Python wrapper for IgBLAST v1.9, and V/J genes and CDR3 were assigned using IMGT germline references. Reads with weak V/J assignments (E-value above 1e-6), missing CDR3, stop codons, out-of-frame junctions, or ambiguous translated residues were removed. V3J clonotypes were defined as sequences sharing the same inferred V gene, J gene, and CDR3 amino acid sequence. The percentage overlap between two repertoires was calculated by dividing the number of shared unique clonotypes by the size of the smaller repertoire. Repertoire richness was assessed with RTK rarefaction, the Chao1 estimator, and Recon v2.1 estimates of unobserved clonotypes. OLGA was used to compute generation probabilities for all TCRbeta clonotypes that the gDNA method yielded from a handful of donors. TCRdb stores this immuneACCESS table with in-frame sequences only. Part of the clones is absent; in the studies checked, under half of the shortfall reflects unresolved V genes, and no reason is known for the rest. V and J calls and clone size are as listed in that table; D and trimming were resolved from the DNA. The sample yields some 2.1 million clones; just under 95% were counted once. The ten largest clonotypes hold approximately 1.6% of the sample.

With regard to this clone: No cognate antigen has been identified for it. Per-base quality was not reported, and no clone a single base away is much larger than it.

CD8 naive samples were obtained by positive selection for CCR7 among CD45RO-negative cells, yielding a CD45RA+CCR7+ population from which TemRA cells were excluded. The donors were healthy, HIV-negative adults with no recently reported acute infections or vaccinations. Every donor was a Caucasian adult residing in Nashville, Tennessee, USA. Blood was obtained by leukapheresis, after which PBMCs were separated by Ficoll-Histopaque density gradient centrifugation and cryopreserved in liquid nitrogen vapor phase. Purity and quantity of every magnetically sorted T cell population were checked by analytical flow cytometry. From each sorted fraction, genomic DNA was isolated and quantified by UV absorbance on a Nanodrop 2000c. Findings and caveats that apply to the study as a whole: Higher generation probabilities were observed for clonotypes shared by all four sorted-subset donors than for non-shared clonotypes. Naive subsets generally had larger estimated clonotype richness than memory subsets did. Because the study included only a small number of donors, the genetic and exposure-history diversity represented was limited. Even with the large sequencing depth, rarefaction of the sorted-subset datasets indicated that sequencing was incomplete. Sampling was restricted to blood, and TCR repertoires in tissue are likely to differ from TCR repertoires in blood. Based on pairwise subsampling, the degree of clonotype sharing among donors was expected to be affected by sequencing depth. When four donors were compared, the shared fraction of clonotypes was about 5.4% for naive CD4, 3.5% to 4% for naive CD8, roughly 2.3% for memory CD4, and 0.35% to 0.4% for memory CD8.

Reading from cysteine to phenylalanine, the CDR3 counts 16 amino acids. Only the CDR3 DNA stays, 48 bases, in frame from base 1. According to the germline V gene (reference sequence), CDR1 reads SEHNR and CDR2 reads FQNEAQ. V is pared back by 2 bases and J by 3 bases, with 14 bases lying between the germline termini. Specimen: naive CD8+ T cells from PBMCs. What the cell subset or site label conveys for this sample: CD45RA+CCR7+. This receptor was taken from a man aged 18 to 30 in good health. Some clones in this sample may be carry-over from other donors' samples. The rearrangement joined TRBV7-9 to TRBJ2-1; a tentative D match to TRBD2 spans 6 bases. The CDR3: CASSLPSAPLYNEQFF. The DNA sequence reads TGTGCCAGCAGCTTACCTAGCGCTCCGCTCTACAATGAGCAGTTCTTC.